These 5 T cell receptor beta chains came from one sample sequenced in a study of T cells in Graves' hyperthyroidism and ophthalmopathy (dated by TCRdb to between 2018 and 2021). The library was produced with multiplex PCR. Sequencing was carried out with an Illumina HiSeq 2000. The TCR beta CDR3 regions were amplified from the RNA transcripts. A first-round RT-PCR of the TCR CDR3 used the HTBI primer set with the Qiagen OneStep RT-PCR kit. TCRdb reprocessing: public reads trimmed at Q25 with fastp, clones called with MiXCR, in-frame beta chains kept. Each record represents a unique CDR3 protein, reported with the most common genes and DNA among its rows. Counted in this sample were 600,000 to 700,000 distinct CDR3 sequences; about 45% of them appeared once. Of the sample, under 8% is held by the ten largest clones. The sample consisted of peripheral blood or thyroid tissue (not recorded which). The receptors originated from an adult man with Graves' disease, either hyperthyroidism or ophthalmopathy (not recorded which).

The V gene is TRBV19, the J gene TRBJ2-5; 7 nucleotides line up with TRBD1. This CDR3 spans 18 amino acids. The V gene's germline CDR1 is LNHDA and CDR2 SQIVND (reference sequence). J lost 5 bases, V lost 5 bases, and 20 bases had no gene match. The CDR3 DNA follows: TGTGCCAGTAGTGGAGACAGGGTTTTGTGGGGTACAAGGGAGACCCAGTACTTC. Amino acid sequence: CASSGDRVLWGTRETQYF.

This clonotype has only a few counts. The genes are TRBV19 and TRBJ2-7, with D unresolved. Germline lookup yields CDR1 LNHDA and CDR2 SQIVND (reference sequence). The CDR3 runs 13 residues. Trimming took off 1 base at V and 1 base at J, with 5 bases between the two ends. The CDR3 DNA is TGTGCCAGTAGTATAGGGGGTTCCTACGAGCAGTACTTC. Translating it yields CASSIGGSYEQYF.

A remark on this clonotype: A much larger clone lies one base from this, so it may be a read error. The V call is TRBV19, the J call TRBJ1-2; D ambiguous. Trimming took off 6 bases at V and 4 bases at J, with 15 bases between the two ends. The CDR3 runs to 14 residues. Germline V gene sequence: CDR1 LNHDA, CDR2 SQIVND (reference sequence). Written as DNA, the CDR3 is TGTGCCAGTAGGCGCTGGGAATCCGCCTATGGCTACACCTTC. Amino acid sequence: CASRRWESAYGYTF.

This clonotype was detected only a few times. The chain couples TRBV7-2 to TRBJ1-1; tentatively, D is TRBD1 (6 bases). V dropped 4 bases and J dropped 4 bases, with 10 bases sitting between them. Germline CDR1 reads SGHTA; CDR2 reads FQGNSA. The CDR3 has 13 residues. CDR3 DNA: TGTGCCAGCAGCTACAGGGACACCACTGAAGCTTTCTTT. Its translation: CASSYRDTTEAFF.

V gene TRBV15 combines with J gene TRBJ2-5; possibly TRBD1 for D (6 bases). TRBJ2-4 matches the DNA end more closely, so the J call is doubtful. Germline-derived CDR1 and CDR2 are LNHNV and YYDKDF (reference sequence). This CDR3 contains 15 residues. CDR3 nucleotides: TGTGCCACCAGCACCCCAGGGGTCCCAGGGACCATTCAGTACTTC. It encodes CATSTPGVPGTIQYF.